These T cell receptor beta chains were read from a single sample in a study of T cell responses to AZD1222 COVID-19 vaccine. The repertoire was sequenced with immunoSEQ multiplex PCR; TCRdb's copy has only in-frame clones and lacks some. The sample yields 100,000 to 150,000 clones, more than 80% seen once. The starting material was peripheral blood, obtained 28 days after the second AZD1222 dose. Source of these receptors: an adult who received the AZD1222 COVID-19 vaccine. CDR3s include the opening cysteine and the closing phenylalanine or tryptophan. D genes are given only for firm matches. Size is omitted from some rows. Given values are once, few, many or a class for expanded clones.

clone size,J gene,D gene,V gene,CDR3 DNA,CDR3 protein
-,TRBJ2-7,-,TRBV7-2,TGTGCCAGCAGCTTAGCGCGAGTCAGAGCCTACGAGCAGTACTTC,CASSLARVRAYEQYF
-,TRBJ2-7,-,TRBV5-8,TGTGCCAGCAGCTTGGGGCCCCCCAGGGTAAGCTCCTACGAGCAGTACTTC,CASSLGPPRVSSYEQYF
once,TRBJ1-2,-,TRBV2,TGTGCCCTCGTGGGTGCTAACTATGGCTACACCTTC,CALVGANYGYTF
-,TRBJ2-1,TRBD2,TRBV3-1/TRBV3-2,TGTGCCAGCAGCCCAGGGACGGGGGGTAATGAGCAGTTCTTC,CASSPGTGGNEQFF
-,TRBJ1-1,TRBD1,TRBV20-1,TGCAGTGCTAGTACCGCACAGGGGAATGGTGAAGCTTTCTTT,CSASTAQGNGEAFF
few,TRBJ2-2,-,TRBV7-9,TGTGCCAGCTTTCCCCCAACGGGTGTCAACACCGGGGAGCTGTTTTTT,CASFPPTGVNTGELFF
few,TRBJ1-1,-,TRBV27,TGTGCCAGCAGAGTCTGGTTGAGCACTGAAGCTTTCTTT,CASRVWLSTEAFF
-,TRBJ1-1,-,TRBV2,TGTGCCAGCAGTGAAGCTTTCGGAACCATGAACACTGAAGCTTTCTTT,CASSEAFGTMNTEAFF
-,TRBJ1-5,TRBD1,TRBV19,TGTGCCAGTAGTCTTGGGGACAGGGGCAGCAATCAGCCCCAGCATTTT,CASSLGDRGSNQPQHF
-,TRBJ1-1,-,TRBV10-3,TGTGCCATCAGTGGTTCCGGGCAGCACACTGAAGCTTTCTTT,CAISGSGQHTEAFF
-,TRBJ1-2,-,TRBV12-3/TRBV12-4,TGTGCCAGCAGCAGAAAGGCCGGGACGAGAGGCACCTTC,CASSRKAGTRGTF
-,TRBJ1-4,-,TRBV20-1,TGCAGTGCTAGTCGGGCCTTGGCGGATGAAAAACTGTTTTTT,CSASRALADEKLFF
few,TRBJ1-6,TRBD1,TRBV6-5,TGTGCCAGCCGGTGGGACAGGAATTCACCCCTCCACTTT,CASRWDRNSPLHF
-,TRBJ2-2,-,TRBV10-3,TGTGCCACCCGTAGGGGGGCGGAGAACACCGGGGAGCTGTTTTTT,CATRRGAENTGELFF
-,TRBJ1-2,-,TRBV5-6,TGTGCCAGCAGCTTGGTGGTACGCCTTCGGAGGGGCGTGGAGTATGGCTACACCTTC,CASSLVVRLRRGVEYGYTF
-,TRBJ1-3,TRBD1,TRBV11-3,TGTGCCAGCAGCTCCGGGACAGGGAGCGGAAACACCATATATTTT,CASSSGTGSGNTIYF
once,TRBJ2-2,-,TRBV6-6,TGTGCCAGCAGTTACTCCTGGGCGAACACCGGGGAGCTGTTTTTT,CASSYSWANTGELFF
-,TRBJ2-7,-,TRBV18,TGTGCCAGCTCACCACAGGCGTACGAGCAGTACTTC,CASSPQAYEQYF
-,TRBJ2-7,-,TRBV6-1,TGTGCCAGCAGTGACCCAGCTAAGGGGATCAGCGAGCAGTACTTC,CASSDPAKGISEQYF
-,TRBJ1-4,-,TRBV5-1,TGCGCCAGCAGCTTGGTTGGGGAGGCTAATGAAAAACTGTTTTTT,CASSLVGEANEKLFF
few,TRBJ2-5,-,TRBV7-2,TGTGCCAGCAGCTTAGCGACGAGAGATCAAGAGACCCAGTACTTC,CASSLATRDQETQYF
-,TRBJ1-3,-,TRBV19,TGTGCCAGTAGTCCCAGCTCTGGAAACACCATATATTTT,CASSPSSGNTIYF
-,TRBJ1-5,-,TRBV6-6,TGTGCCAGCACCGTGGGGGAGGGAAAGCAGCCCCAGCATTTT,CASTVGEGKQPQHF
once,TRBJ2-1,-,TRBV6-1,TGTGCCAGCAGTGTCGGGGTTGTAGCGGAGTACAATGAGCAGTTCTTC,CASSVGVVAEYNEQFF
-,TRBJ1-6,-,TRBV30,TGTGCCTGGTTTTCCAGCCTCTCCGGGACCGGGAGTTCACCCCTCCACTTT,CAWFSSLSGTGSSPLHF
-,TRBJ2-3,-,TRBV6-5,TGTGCCAGCAGTCTACAACTCGAGGGACCAGATACGCAGTATTTT,CASSLQLEGPDTQYF
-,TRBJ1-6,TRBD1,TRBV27,TGTGCCAGCAGTTTATCGAGACCGGACAGGGGGTACTCACCCCTCCACTTT,CASSLSRPDRGYSPLHF
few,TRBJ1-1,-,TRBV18,TGTGCCAGCTCAGACAGCCAGAACACTGAAGCTTTCTTT,CASSDSQNTEAFF
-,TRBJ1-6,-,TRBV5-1,TGCGCCAGCAGCCCGGGGGGGGGCGACTATAATTCACCCCTCCACTTT,CASSPGGGDYNSPLHF
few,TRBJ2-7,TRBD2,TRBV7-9,TGTGCCAGCAGCTCCCAAATTCCGGGCGGGGGTTTTTACGAGCAGTACTTC,CASSSQIPGGGFYEQYF
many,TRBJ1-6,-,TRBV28,TGTGCCAGCAGTTTAATGGGGGCGGTAGGTGGAGATAATTCACCCCTCCACTTT,CASSLMGAVGGDNSPLHF
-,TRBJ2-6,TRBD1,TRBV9,TGTGCCAGCAGCGCACCGGGACAGGGGTGGTCTGGGGCCAACGTCCTGACTTTC,CASSAPGQGWSGANVLTF
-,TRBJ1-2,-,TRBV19,TGTGCCAGTAGTATAGAGGGGACCTATGGCTACACCTTC,CASSIEGTYGYTF
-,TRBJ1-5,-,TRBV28,TGTGCCAGCACTAACCGGGACGGGACAAGGGGGAAGGGTTTCCATTTT,CASTNRDGTRGKGFHF
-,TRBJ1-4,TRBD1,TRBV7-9,TGTGCCAGCAGCTCGGGGACAGACAATGAAAAACTGTTTTTT,CASSSGTDNEKLFF
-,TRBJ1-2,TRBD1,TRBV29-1,TGCAGCGCGGGACAGGATTATGGCTACACCTTC,CSAGQDYGYTF
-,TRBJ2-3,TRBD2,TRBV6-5,TGTGCCACGACTAGCGGGGGGTCAGATACGCAGTATTTT,CATTSGGSDTQYF
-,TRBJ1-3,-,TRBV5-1,TGCGCCAGCAGCCCAGGCTCGGTCTCTGGAAACACCATATATTTT,CASSPGSVSGNTIYF
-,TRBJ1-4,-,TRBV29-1,TGCAGCGTTGGGAGGATCGCTAATGAAAAACTGTTTTTT,CSVGRIANEKLFF
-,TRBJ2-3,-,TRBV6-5,TGTGCCAGCAGCCGCCGGGACACAGATACGCAGTATTTT,CASSRRDTDTQYF
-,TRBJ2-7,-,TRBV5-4,TGTGCCAGCAGCTTGGTTAGGGGTGGGGCCTACGAGCAGTACTTC,CASSLVRGGAYEQYF
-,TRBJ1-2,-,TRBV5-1,TGCGCCAGCAGCTTGTCGGCGACACCTACTAACTATGGCTACACCTTC,CASSLSATPTNYGYTF
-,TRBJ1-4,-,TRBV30,TGTGCCTCAAGTAATCACCAAACTAATGAAAAACTGTTTTTT,CASSNHQTNEKLFF
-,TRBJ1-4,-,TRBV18,TGTGCCAGCTCACCAGAAACAACTAATGAAAAACTGTTTTTT,CASSPETTNEKLFF
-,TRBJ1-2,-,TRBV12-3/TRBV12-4,TGTGCCAGCAGTTTTTGGGGAACCTATGGCTACACCTTC,CASSFWGTYGYTF